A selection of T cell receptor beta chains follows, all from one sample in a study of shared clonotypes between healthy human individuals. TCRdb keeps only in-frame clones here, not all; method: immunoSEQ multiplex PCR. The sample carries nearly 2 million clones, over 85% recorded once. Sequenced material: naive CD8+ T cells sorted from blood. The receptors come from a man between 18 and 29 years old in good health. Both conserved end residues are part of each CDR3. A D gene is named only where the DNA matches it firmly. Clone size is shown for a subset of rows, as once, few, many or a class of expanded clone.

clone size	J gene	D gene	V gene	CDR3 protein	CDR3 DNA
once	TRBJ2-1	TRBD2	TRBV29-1	CSAPGLGINEQFF	TGCAGCGCCCCGGGACTAGGGATCAATGAGCAGTTCTTC
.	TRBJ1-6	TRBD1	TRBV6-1	CATTAGQGNSPLHF	TGTGCCACCACGGCGGGACAGGGCAACTCACCCCTCCACTTT
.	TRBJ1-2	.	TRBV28	CASSLNDQVLYGYTF	TGTGCCAGCAGTTTAAACGATCAAGTGCTCTATGGCTACACCTTC
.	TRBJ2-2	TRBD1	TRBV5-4	CASSLGQGTGELFF	TGTGCCAGCAGCTTGGGACAGGGCACCGGGGAGCTGTTTTTT
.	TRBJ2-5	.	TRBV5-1	CASSLVPPTGHQETQYF	TGCGCCAGCAGCTTGGTTCCTCCAACAGGGCACCAAGAGACCCAGTACTTC
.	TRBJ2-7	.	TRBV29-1	CSVEDQGTIPYEQYF	TGCAGCGTTGAAGACCAGGGGACAATTCCCTACGAGCAGTACTTC
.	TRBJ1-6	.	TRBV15	CATSSLTMGNSPLHF	TGTGCCACCAGCAGCCTTACGATGGGGAATTCACCCCTCCACTTT
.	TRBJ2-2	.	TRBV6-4	CASSEEGGFTGELFF	TGTGCCAGCAGTGAAGAGGGGGGCTTCACCGGGGAGCTGTTTTTT
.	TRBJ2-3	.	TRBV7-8	CASSLAFASGASTDTQYF	TGTGCCAGCAGCTTAGCGTTCGCGTCGGGAGCTAGCACAGATACGCAGTATTTT
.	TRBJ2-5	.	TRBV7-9	CASSSLRETQYF	TGTGCCAGCAGCTCATTGCGAGAGACCCAGTACTTC
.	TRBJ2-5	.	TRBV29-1	CSARVEETQYF	TGCAGCGCCCGGGTGGAAGAGACCCAGTACTTC
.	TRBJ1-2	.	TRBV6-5	CASSPDRPYNYGYTF	TGTGCCAGCAGCCCCGACCGACCCTATAACTATGGCTACACCTTC
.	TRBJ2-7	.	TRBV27	CASSSLGHGHEQYF	TGTGCCAGCAGTTCCCTGGGACACGGCCACGAGCAGTACTTC
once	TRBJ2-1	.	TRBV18	CASSPGTTPRPEQFF	TGTGCCAGCTCACCAGGGACAACCCCGCGACCTGAGCAGTTCTTC
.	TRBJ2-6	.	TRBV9	CASCDPDAGANVLTF	TGTGCCAGCTGTGATCCAGACGCTGGGGCCAACGTCCTGACTTTC
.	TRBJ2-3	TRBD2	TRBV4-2	CASSQERLAGGPLTDTQYF	TGTGCCAGCAGCCAAGAACGACTAGCGGGGGGCCCATTGACAGATACGCAGTATTTT
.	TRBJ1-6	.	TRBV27	CASNVHGGNSPLHF	TGTGCCAGCAACGTTCACGGGGGGAATTCACCCCTCCACTTT
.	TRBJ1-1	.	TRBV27	CASSWTVNTEAFF	TGTGCCAGCAGCTGGACAGTAAACACTGAAGCTTTCTTT
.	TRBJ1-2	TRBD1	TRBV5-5	CASSWGQGSLGGYTF	TGTGCCAGCAGCTGGGGACAGGGCTCTTTAGGTGGCTACACCTTC
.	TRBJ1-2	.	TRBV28	CAAGDYGYTF	TGTGCCGCGGGGGACTATGGCTACACCTTC
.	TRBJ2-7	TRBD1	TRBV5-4	CASSLQGTGSIEQYF	TGTGCCAGCAGCTTGCAAGGGACAGGGAGTATCGAGCAGTACTTC
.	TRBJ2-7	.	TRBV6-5	CASSSMQYEQYF	TGTGCCAGCAGTTCCATGCAATACGAGCAGTACTTC
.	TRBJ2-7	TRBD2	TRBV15	CATSRGTSGTAYEQYF	TGTGCCACCAGCAGGGGAACTAGCGGGACAGCCTACGAGCAGTACTTC
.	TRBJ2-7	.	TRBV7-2	CASSLLTRALHEQYF	TGTGCCAGCAGCTTATTAACGCGGGCCCTACACGAGCAGTACTTC
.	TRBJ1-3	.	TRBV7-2	CASSLGGGTGNTIYF	TGTGCCAGCAGCTTAGGAGGGGGTACTGGAAACACCATATATTTT
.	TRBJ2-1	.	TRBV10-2	CASSEVNEQFF	TGCGCCAGCAGTGAGGTAAATGAGCAGTTCTTC
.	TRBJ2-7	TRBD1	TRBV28	CASSLEGQGTGEQYF	TGTGCCAGCAGTTTAGAAGGACAGGGGACGGGCGAGCAGTACTTC
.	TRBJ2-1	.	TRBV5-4	CASSSASSYNEQFF	TGTGCCAGCAGCTCCGCTTCCTCCTACAATGAGCAGTTCTTC
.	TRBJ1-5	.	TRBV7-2	CASSAIEAVNQPQHF	TGTGCCAGCAGCGCTATTGAGGCAGTCAATCAGCCCCAGCATTTT
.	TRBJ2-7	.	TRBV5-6	CASSLDPHGAYYEQYF	TGTGCCAGCAGCTTGGACCCCCATGGGGCCTACTACGAGCAGTACTTC
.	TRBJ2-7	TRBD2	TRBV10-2	CASSDSPSGYSYEQYF	TGCGCCAGCAGTGATTCTCCTAGCGGGTACTCCTACGAGCAGTACTTC
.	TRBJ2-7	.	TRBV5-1	CASSLEWDSSYEQYF	TGCGCCAGCAGCTTGGAATGGGACTCCTCCTACGAGCAGTACTTC
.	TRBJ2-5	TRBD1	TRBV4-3	CASSRLTGGPETQYF	TGCGCCAGCAGCCGCCTCACAGGGGGCCCAGAGACCCAGTACTTC
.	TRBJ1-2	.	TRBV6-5	CASSYAPGTDYGYTF	TGTGCCAGCAGTTACGCCCCCGGGACGGACTATGGCTACACCTTC
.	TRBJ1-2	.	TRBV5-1	CASSGADNSLGYGYTF	TGCGCCAGCAGCGGAGCGGACAACTCGCTAGGCTATGGCTACACCTTC
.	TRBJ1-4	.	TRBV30	CAWSVSGGFNEKLFF	TGTGCCTGGAGTGTAAGCGGAGGGTTTAATGAAAAACTGTTTTTT
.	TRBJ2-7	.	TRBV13	CASSFERNEQYF	TGTGCCAGCAGCTTCGAGAGGAACGAGCAGTACTTC
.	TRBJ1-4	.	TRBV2	CASSGGEKLFF	TGTGCCAGCAGTGGGGGGGAGAAACTGTTTTTT
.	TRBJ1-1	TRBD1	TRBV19	CASQIYTGVQTEAFF	TGTGCCAGTCAGATTTATACAGGGGTTCAAACTGAAGCTTTCTTT
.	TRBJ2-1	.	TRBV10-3	CAISFDNEQFF	TGTGCCATCTCGTTCGACAATGAGCAGTTCTTC
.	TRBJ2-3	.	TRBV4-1	CASSQARQNLTDTQYF	TGCGCCAGCAGCCAAGCCCGCCAGAACCTCACAGATACGCAGTATTTT
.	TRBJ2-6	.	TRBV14	CASSQVTGFSGANVLTF	TGTGCCAGCAGCCAAGTGACTGGCTTCTCTGGGGCCAACGTCCTGACTTTC
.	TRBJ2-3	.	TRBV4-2	CASSQDWVAPSGDTQYF	TGTGCCAGCAGCCAAGATTGGGTAGCCCCCTCGGGAGATACGCAGTATTTT
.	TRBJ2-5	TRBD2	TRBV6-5	CASRLAGGEQETQYF	TGTGCCAGCAGGCTAGCGGGGGGGGAGCAAGAGACCCAGTACTTC
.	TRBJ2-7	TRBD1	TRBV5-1	CASSLGQGSYEQYF	TGCGCCAGCAGCCTGGGACAGGGCTCCTACGAGCAGTACTTC
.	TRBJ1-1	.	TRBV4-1	CASSHLLGEDTEAFF	TGCGCCAGCAGCCATCTCCTCGGAGAGGACACTGAAGCTTTCTTT
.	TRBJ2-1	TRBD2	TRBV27	CASSGAGSGYNEQFF	TGTGCCAGCAGTGGAGCGGGATCGGGCTACAATGAGCAGTTCTTC